The sequence of this TCR beta chain was determined in a study of identical twins. Study-wide results and limits: Researchers caution that invariant MAIT and iNKT cells could partly confound zero-insertion analyses. Clonotypes of the beta chain that were abundant in cord blood carried fewer insertions (memory repertoires showed none). The authors drew conclusions from cross-sectional statistical analysis rather than following the same donors.

A single record per CDR3 protein comes from TCRdb applying MiXCR to the 5' RACE reads. The data hold around 140,000 distinct CDR3 sequences, with 3.5% observed a single time. All donors were healthy Caucasians. Ten or more counts support this clonotype. The antigen is undetermined. The source is a man aged 18-30 years in good health. Input material: memory T cells sorted from blood.

In DNA, the CDR3 is TGTGCCAGCAGTTCCCTGGGGGGGGTGGAAAAACTGTTTTTT. It encodes CASSSLGGVEKLFF. The chain carries TRBV12-3 or TRBV12-4 and TRBJ1-4; possible D gene TRBD1, 5 bases. The CDR3 runs to 14 residues. Trimming shortened V by 4 bases and J by 8 bases, and 14 bases separated the two germline ends.